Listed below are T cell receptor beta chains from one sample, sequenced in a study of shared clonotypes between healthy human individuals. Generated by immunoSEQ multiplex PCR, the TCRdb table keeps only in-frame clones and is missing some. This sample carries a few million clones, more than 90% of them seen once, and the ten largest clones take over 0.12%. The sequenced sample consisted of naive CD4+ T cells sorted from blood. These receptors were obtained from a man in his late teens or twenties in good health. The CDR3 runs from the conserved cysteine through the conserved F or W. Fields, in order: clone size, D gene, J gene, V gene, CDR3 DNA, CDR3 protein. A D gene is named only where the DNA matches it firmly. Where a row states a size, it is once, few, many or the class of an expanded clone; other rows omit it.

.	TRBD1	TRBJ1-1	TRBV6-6	TGTGCCAGCAGTTACGGACAGGGAAGGTCTGAAGCTTTCTTT	CASSYGQGRSEAFF
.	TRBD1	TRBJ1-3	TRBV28	TGTGCCAGCAGTTTAAGGGACAGTGGCTCTGGAAACACCATATATTTT	CASSLRDSGSGNTIYF
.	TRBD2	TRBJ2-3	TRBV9	TGTGCCAGCAGCGTTGGTCTAGCGGTGTTCCGCGACACAGATACGCAGTATTTT	CASSVGLAVFRDTDTQYF
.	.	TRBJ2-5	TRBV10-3	TGTGCCATCAATACAGGCACCCAAGAGACCCAGTACTTC	CAINTGTQETQYF
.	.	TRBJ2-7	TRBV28	TGTGCCAGCAGTTTTGATATCCCTTCGGGGGAGCAGTACTTC	CASSFDIPSGEQYF
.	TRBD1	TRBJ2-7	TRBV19	TGTGCCAGTAGTAGAGCCCGGGACAGATCCTACGAGCAGTACTTC	CASSRARDRSYEQYF
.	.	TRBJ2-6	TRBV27	TGTGCCAGCAGTTTAAACACAGCCTCTGGGGCCAACGTCCTGACTTTC	CASSLNTASGANVLTF
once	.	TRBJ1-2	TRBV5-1	TGCGCCAACAGTTATGACAGAAACTATGGCTACACCTTC	CANSYDRNYGYTF
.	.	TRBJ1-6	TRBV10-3	TGTGCCATCAGCGGGCCAGGGGCCAATTCACCCCTCCACTTT	CAISGPGANSPLHF
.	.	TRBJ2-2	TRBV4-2	TGTGCCAGCAGCCCACCCACTACGAACGGGGAGCTGTTTTTT	CASSPPTTNGELFF
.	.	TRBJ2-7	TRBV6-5	TGTGCCAGCAGGGGCGGACAGAGTTACGAGCAGTACTTC	CASRGGQSYEQYF
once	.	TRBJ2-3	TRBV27	TGTGCCAGCAGTATCTGGGCTACTAGCACAGATACGCAGTATTTT	CASSIWATSTDTQYF
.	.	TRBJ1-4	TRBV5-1	TGCGCCAGCAGATCGGACCCTTTCTCTGAAAAACTGTTTTTT	CASRSDPFSEKLFF
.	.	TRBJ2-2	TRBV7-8	TGTGCCAGCAGCTTAGTAGACAGGAACACCGGGGAGCTGTTTTTT	CASSLVDRNTGELFF
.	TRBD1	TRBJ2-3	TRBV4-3	TGCGCCAGCAGCACCGGGACAGGGACAGATACGCAGTATTTT	CASSTGTGTDTQYF
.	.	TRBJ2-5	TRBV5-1	TGCGCCAGCAGCTCCACCGGGGCAGCTAGAGAGACCCAGTACTTC	CASSSTGAARETQYF
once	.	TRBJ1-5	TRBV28	TGTGCCAGCACCTCTAACCGGGTCCTCAATCAGCCCCAGCATTTT	CASTSNRVLNQPQHF
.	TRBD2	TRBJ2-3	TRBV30	TGTGCCTGGAGTGCAGGACTAGCGGGAGCTGGGGATACGCAGTATTTT	CAWSAGLAGAGDTQYF
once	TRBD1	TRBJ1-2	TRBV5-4	TGTGCCAGCAGCTTGTCGGGGACAGGGGGTTTCGGCTACACCTTC	CASSLSGTGGFGYTF
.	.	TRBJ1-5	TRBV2	TGTGCCAGCAGTGAGGCCATGAGGGGCAATCAGCCCCAGCATTTT	CASSEAMRGNQPQHF
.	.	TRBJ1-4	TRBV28	TGTGCCAGCAAGCAGGGAAGTGAAAAACTGTTTTTT	CASKQGSEKLFF
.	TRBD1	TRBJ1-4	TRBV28	TGTGCCAGCAGTTTTCCCGGGACAGGGAATGAAAAACTGTTTTTT	CASSFPGTGNEKLFF
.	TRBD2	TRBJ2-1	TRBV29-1	TGCAGCGTTGAAGGGACTAGCGGGGGGGCGGTAGAGCAGTTCTTC	CSVEGTSGGAVEQFF
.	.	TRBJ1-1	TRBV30	TGTGCCCGGAAACGTGGCACTGAAGCTTTCTTT	CARKRGTEAFF
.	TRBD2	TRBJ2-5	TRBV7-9	TGTGCCAGCAGCTTCGGCAACGGGGGGGCGGGAGAGACCCAGTACTTC	CASSFGNGGAGETQYF
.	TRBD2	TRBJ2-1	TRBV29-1	TGCAGCGTTGCGGGGACTAGCGGAGCCAGTGAGCAGTTCTTC	CSVAGTSGASEQFF
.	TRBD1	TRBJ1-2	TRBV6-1	TGTGCCAGCAGTGAATGGGGGGACAGGGCTTATGGCTACACCTTC	CASSEWGDRAYGYTF
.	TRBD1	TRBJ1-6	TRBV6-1	TGTGCCAGCAGTGAAAGGGACAGGACCCAGTTCTCACCCCTCCACTTT	CASSERDRTQFSPLHF
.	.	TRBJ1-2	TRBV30	TGTGCCTGGAGTGCGTTAGACTATGGCTACACCTTC	CAWSALDYGYTF
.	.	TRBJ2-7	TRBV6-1	TGTGCCAGCAGTGAAGCCCGGGGAAATCGCTACGAGCAGTACTTC	CASSEARGNRYEQYF
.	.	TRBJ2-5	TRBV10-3	TGTGCCACTAGTGGAGGGCTAGGAGAGACCCAGTACTTC	CATSGGLGETQYF
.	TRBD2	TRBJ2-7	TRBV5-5	TGTGCCAGCAGCCCTAGCGGGGGGCCAGGCGAGCAGTACTTC	CASSPSGGPGEQYF
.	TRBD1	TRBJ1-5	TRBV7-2	TGTGCCAGCAGCCCTAGGGGGACAGATAGCAATCAGCCCCAGCATTTT	CASSPRGTDSNQPQHF
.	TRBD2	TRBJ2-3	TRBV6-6	TGTGCCAGCAGTTTGGGGACTAGCGGGAACACAGATACGCAGTATTTT	CASSLGTSGNTDTQYF
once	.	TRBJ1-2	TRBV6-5	TGTGCCAGCAGTTCGGACCTAGGCTACACCTTC	CASSSDLGYTF
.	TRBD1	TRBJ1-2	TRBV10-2	TGCGCCAGCAGTGAGCCTGGACAGGGTGGCTACACCTTC	CASSEPGQGGYTF
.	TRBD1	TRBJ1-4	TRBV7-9	TGTGCCAGCAGCCCAGGGGACAGACCTAATGAAAAACTGTTTTTT	CASSPGDRPNEKLFF
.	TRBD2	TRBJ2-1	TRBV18	TGTGCCAGCTCACCCACAGCGGGGTACAATGAGCAGTTCTTC	CASSPTAGYNEQFF
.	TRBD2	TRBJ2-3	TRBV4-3	TGCGCCAGCAGCCAAGAGGACGGGAGCGGGAGGGCCAGGGATACGCAGTATTTT	CASSQEDGSGRARDTQYF
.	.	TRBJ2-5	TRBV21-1	TGTGCCAGCAGCAAAGGTGAGGGAGGGAAAGAGACCCAGTACTTC	CASSKGEGGKETQYF
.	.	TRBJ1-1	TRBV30	TGTGCCTGGAGTAAGACGAACACTGAAGCTTTCTTT	CAWSKTNTEAFF
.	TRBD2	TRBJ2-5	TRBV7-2	TGTGCCAGCAGCTTAGTGGGTAGCGGGGGGGCCCGGGAGACCCAGTACTTC	CASSLVGSGGARETQYF
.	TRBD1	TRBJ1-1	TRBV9	TGTGCCAGCAGCGTAGGGCAGGGGGGGTTCACGAACACTGAAGCTTTCTTT	CASSVGQGGFTNTEAFF
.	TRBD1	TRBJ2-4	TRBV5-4	TGTGCCAGCAGCCCCGGACAGGGGGGGGCCAAAAACATTCAGTACTTC	CASSPGQGGAKNIQYF
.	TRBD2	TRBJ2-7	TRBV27	TGTGCCAGCAGACTGACTAGCGGGGCTTCTTACGAGCAGTACTTC	CASRLTSGASYEQYF
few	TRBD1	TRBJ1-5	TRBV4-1	TGCGCCAGCAGCCGCCTTGCGGGGACAGTCAATCAGCCCCAGCATTTT	CASSRLAGTVNQPQHF
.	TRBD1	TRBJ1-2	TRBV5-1	TGCGCCAGCAGCGGGCGAGTGGGGCAGGGGGACTCTTATGGCTACACCTTC	CASSGRVGQGDSYGYTF
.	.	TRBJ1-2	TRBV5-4	TGTGCCAGCAGCTTGGGTACCGCCTATGGCTACACCTTC	CASSLGTAYGYTF
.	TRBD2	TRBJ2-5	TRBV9	TGTGCCAGCAGCGTAGGCGGGAGTGAGACCCAGTACTTC	CASSVGGSETQYF
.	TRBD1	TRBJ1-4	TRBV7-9	TGTGCCAGCAGGCGGGCGACAGGGGGGTGGACTAATGAAAAACTGTTTTTT	CASRRATGGWTNEKLFF
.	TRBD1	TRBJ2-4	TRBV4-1	TGCGCCAGCAGCCAAGATGACAGGGCCTTAGCCAAAAACATTCAGTACTTC	CASSQDDRALAKNIQYF
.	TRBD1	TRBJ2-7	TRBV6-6	TGTGCCAGCACCACCGGGGGACAGGGGACGACCAACTTC	CASTTGGQGTTNF
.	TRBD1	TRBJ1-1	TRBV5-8	TGTGCCAGCAGCTGGGGAACAGGGGGTAACACTGAAGCTTTCTTT	CASSWGTGGNTEAFF
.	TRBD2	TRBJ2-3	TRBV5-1	TGCGCCAGCAGCTTGGGACTAGCGGGACTGGATACGCAGTATTTT	CASSLGLAGLDTQYF
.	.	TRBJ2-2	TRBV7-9	TGTGCCAGCAGCCAAGACACCGGGGAGCTGTTTTTT	CASSQDTGELFF
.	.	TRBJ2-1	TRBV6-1	TGTGCCAGCAGTGGTTCGCTTGACTCCTACAATGAGCAGTTCTTC	CASSGSLDSYNEQFF
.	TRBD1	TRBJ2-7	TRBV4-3	TGCGCCAGCAGCCAAGGAGGGACAGGGGTCTACGAGCAGTACTTC	CASSQGGTGVYEQYF
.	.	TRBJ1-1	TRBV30	TGTGCCTGGAGTGGGTCCAGGGCCACTGAAGCTTTCTTT	CAWSGSRATEAFF
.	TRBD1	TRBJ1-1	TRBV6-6	TGTGCCAGCAGTTACTCAGCATTGACAGGGGAAGCTTTCTTT	CASSYSALTGEAFF